Each of the 24 T cell receptor beta chains below was sequenced from the same sample in a study of human T cells and chemical hapten exposure. TCRdb independently ran MiXCR on the RACE reads; one entry per CDR3 protein. The sample has around 260,000 distinct CDR3 sequences, about 9% seen once. Time point defined: pre-sensitization, week 0. The treatment denotes: therapeutic diphenylcyclopropenone sensitization with weekly scalp DPC. The starting material was whole blood, obtained in connection with sensitization to the hapten diphenylcyclopropenone (DPC). The receptors derive from a woman between 40 and 55 years old with alopecia areata. Some clones in this sample may be carry-over from other donors' samples.

Many counts were recorded for this clonotype. This chain joins TRBV29-1 and TRBJ2-2; D assignment may be TRBD1 or TRBD2 (5 bases each). The germline gives CDR1 SQVTM, CDR2 ANQGSEA. The CDR3 has 13 residues. V was cut by 5 bases and J by 3 bases, with 10 bases left in between. CDR3 region: CSVRGRDTGELFF. The DNA for the CDR3 is TGCAGCGTTCGGGGACGGGACACCGGGGAGCTGTTTTTT.

This clonotype was seen a few times. This CDR3 reads CSARRTEYEQYF. CDR3 coding DNA: TGCAGTGCTAGAAGGACGGAATACGAGCAGTACTTC. The gene calls are TRBV20-1 and TRBJ2-7, with unresolved D. The CDR3 has 12 amino acids. Germline V CDR1 and CDR2: DFQATT, SNEGSKA (reference sequence). With 2 bases removed from V and 4 bases from J, the gap between germline ends came to 9 bases.

The rearrangement links TRBV4-1 to TRBJ1-2; possible D gene TRBD1, 5 bases. The V and J ends lost 4 bases and 4 bases respectively, with 19 bases between them. From germline, CDR1 is MGHRA and CDR2 YSYEKL. The CDR3 sequence is 16 residues long. The CDR3 DNA is TGCGCCAGCAGCCCTTACTTGGGGCCCTCAGGCTATGGCTACACCTTC. It specifies CASSPYLGPSGYGYTF.

This clonotype was counted only a few times. The V gene is TRBV7-9, the J gene TRBJ2-2, with 7 bases matching TRBD2. This CDR3 spans 16 amino acids. Germline loops: CDR1 SEHNR, CDR2 FQNEAQ (reference sequence). Trimming cost V 6 bases and J 2 bases; bases outside gene matches: 9. In DNA form, the CDR3 reads TGTGCCAGCAGGAAGAGCGGGGACGGTAACACCGGGGAGCTGTTTTTT. Its translation: CASRKSGDGNTGELFF.

This clonotype has only a few counts. This rearrangement joins TRBV29-1 to TRBJ2-7; 10 bases are shared with TRBD1. This CDR3 is 12 amino acids long. V lost 8 bases, J lost 6 bases, and 7 bases stayed unmatched. Germline V gene data show CDR1 as SQVTM and CDR2 as ANQGSEA. The CDR3 DNA is TGCAGCTCGGGGACAGGGGAGGGCGAGCAGTACTTC. Translated, it gives CSSGTGEGEQYF.

V usage is TRBV2 and J usage is TRBJ2-1; 12 bases are shared with TRBD1. V shed 4 bases, J shed 6 bases, and the junction held 4 bases outside the gene matches. This CDR3 is 15 amino acids long. CDR1 SNHLY and CDR2 FYNNEI come from the germline V gene. CDR3 sequence: CASSVGQGARNEQFF. In nucleotides, the CDR3 is TGTGCCAGCAGTGTGGGACAGGGGGCCCGCAATGAGCAGTTCTTC. The complete variable domain, with remaining parts taken from reference TRBV2 and TRBJ2-1, reads EPEVTQTPSHQVTQMGQEVILRCVPISNHLYFYWYRQILGQKVEFLVSFYNNEISEKSEIFDDQFSVERPDGSNFTLKIRSTKLEDSAMYFCASSVGQGARNEQFFGPGTRLTVL.

V gene TRBV29-1 combines with J gene TRBJ2-2; TRBD1 aligns across 7 bases. The CDR3 extends over 15 amino acids. Germline V gives CDR1 SQVTM, CDR2 ANQGSEA. Trimming at V came to 0 bases and at J to 6 bases, leaving 7 bases not matched to a gene. The DNA for the CDR3 is TGCAGCGTTGAAGAAGGGAAGGGGGCGGCCGGGGAGCTGTTTTTT. This codes for CSVEEGKGAAGELFF.

This clonotype was counted between two and nine times. The J gene is TRBJ2-4, the V gene TRBV4-1; D ambiguous. Per the germline V gene, CDR1 is MGHRA and CDR2 is YSYEKL. The CDR3 loop spans 13 amino acids. V was clipped by 6 bases and J by 0 bases, with 6 bases between them. The CDR3 DNA is TGCGCCAGCAGGGGTTTAGCCAAAAACATTCAGTACTTC. Residues: CASRGLAKNIQYF.

J is TRBJ2-7 and V is TRBV20-1; no firm D call. CDR3 length equals 13 residues. Germline CDR1 DFQATT, CDR2 SNEGSKA (reference sequence). The ends were cut back, 3 bases at V and 0 bases at J, with 9 bases in the middle. The CDR3 coding sequence is TGCAGTGCTAGTCCCCCTAGCTCCTACGAGCAGTACTTC. It is translated as CSASPPSSYEQYF.

The chain employs TRBV12-3 or TRBV12-4 and TRBJ2-1, with 14 bases identical to TRBD2. J gave up 7 bases and V 11 bases, and 7 bases lay outside the gene matches. The CDR3 consists of 14 residues. CDR3 bases: TGTGCCTGCCAGACTAGCGGGAGGGATAATGAGCAGTTCTTC. It codes for CACQTSGRDNEQFF.

This clonotype was seen more than once but under ten times. V is TRBV24-1 and J is TRBJ2-1, with D possibly being TRBD1 (8 bases). V shed 3 bases and J shed 9 bases, with 26 bases lying between them. CDR3 length equals 18 residues. In germline, CDR1 is KGHDR, CDR2 SFDVKD. The CDR3 bases are TGTGCCACCAGTGATACCCCAGGGCCAGGGGGCGGGGGAAGTGAGCAGTTCTTC. Protein: CATSDTPGPGGGGSEQFF.

At least ten counts were recorded for this clonotype. This chain joins TRBV7-2 and TRBJ2-2; D is unclear. Germline CDR1 and CDR2: SGHTA and FQGNSA. CDR3 size: 13 residues. Trimming stripped 1 base from V and 3 bases from J, with 3 bases between. CDR3 in amino acids: CASSLGYTGELFF. CDR3 sequence (DNA): TGTGCCAGCAGCTTAGGGTACACCGGGGAGCTGTTTTTT.

This clonotype has ten or more counts. The V and J genes are TRBV7-2 and TRBJ2-3, with D perhaps matching TRBD2 (6 bases). The CDR3 length is 14 residues. CDR1 and CDR2 from the germline V gene are SGHTA and FQGNSA. Deletions cut 4 bases from V and 5 bases from J, with 13 bases between. This chain's CDR3 is CASSYRLVQDTQYF. In nucleotides, the CDR3 is TGTGCCAGCAGCTACAGACTAGTCCAAGATACGCAGTATTTT.

The chain combines TRBV7-9 with TRBJ1-5; 8 bases line up with TRBD1. The trim removed 4 bases at V and 6 bases at J, leaving 14 bases unmatched. This CDR3 has 17 amino acids. Germline CDR1 reads SEHNR; CDR2 reads FQNEAQ (reference sequence). The CDR3 DNA is TGTGCCAGCAGCTCCGGACCCCAGGGGGCCGGGGGTCAGCCCCAGCATTTT. Translating gives CASSSGPQGAGGQPQHF. The full variable domain, completed using reference TRBV7-9 and TRBJ1-5, is DTGVSQNPRHKITKRGQNVTFRCDPISEHNRLYWYRQTLGQGPEFLTYFQNEAQLEKSRLLSDRFSAERPKGSFSTLEIQRTEQGDSAMYLCASSSGPQGAGGQPQHFGDGTRLSIL.

The V gene is TRBV28, the J gene TRBJ2-5, with D perhaps matching TRBD1 or TRBD2 (5 bases each). The CDR3 runs to 14 residues. Per the germline V gene, CDR1 is MDHEN and CDR2 is SYDVKM. V lost 5 bases and J 7 bases, leaving 17 bases between the germline ends. In DNA form, the CDR3 reads TGTGCCAGCAGTACGCCGGGACCCCGACCGACCCAGTACTTC. Encoded protein: CASSTPGPRPTQYF.

The rearrangement uses TRBV12-3 or TRBV12-4 and TRBJ2-3; D not resolved. Trimming pared 1 base from V and 1 base from J, leaving 9 bases between. This CDR3 has 15 residues. Written as DNA, the CDR3 is TGTGCCAGCAGTTTAGACGCAACGGGCACAGATACGCAGTATTTT. Translation gives CASSLDATGTDTQYF.

Only a few counts were recorded for this clonotype. The chain joins TRBV28 to TRBJ2-2; D unclear. With 3 bases removed from V and 0 bases from J, the gap between germline ends came to 8 bases. Germline CDR1 MDHEN, CDR2 SYDVKM. CDR3 length equals 15 residues. The CDR3 loop reads CASSFEAPNTGELFF. The CDR3 DNA sequence: TGTGCCAGCAGTTTTGAAGCCCCGAACACCGGGGAGCTGTTTTTT.

This clonotype turned up a few times. The chain employs TRBV7-2 and TRBJ2-3; D unclear. Germline CDR1 reads SGHTA; CDR2 reads FQGNSA. V was pared by 4 bases and J by 1 base, with 6 bases between. The CDR3 runs 13 residues. The CDR3 bases are TGTGCCAGCAGCTATACCGGCACAGATACGCAGTATTTT. Translation: CASSYTGTDTQYF.

In this sample, this clonotype turned up a few times. This chain's CDR3 is CASSYRQGRYNEQFF. CDR3 coding DNA: TGTGCCAGCAGTTATCGACAGGGGCGCTACAATGAGCAGTTCTTC. The chain is built from TRBV6-6 and TRBJ2-1, with 8 nucleotides matching TRBD1. CDR3 length equals 15 residues. J was trimmed by 3 bases and V by 3 bases; bases with no gene match: 4. From germline, CDR1 is MNHNY and CDR2 SVGAGI (reference sequence).

The chain has TRBV20-1 and TRBJ1-1; perhaps TRBD1 as D (6 bases). CDR3 length: 10 residues. Germline loops: CDR1 DFQATT, CDR2 SNEGSKA (reference sequence). CDR3 in amino acids: CSPGASEAFF. CDR3 sequence (DNA): TGCAGCCCGGGGGCATCTGAAGCTTTCTTT.

This clonotype was picked up many times. The CDR3 DNA reads as TGCAGCGCTACAGGGGTAAAGTACTTC. Translating gives CSATGVKYF. The chain combines TRBV29-1 with TRBJ2-7, with TRBD1 matching over 7 bases. The CDR3 runs to 9 residues. With 7 bases clipped from V and 11 bases from J, the junction kept 5 bases outside the gene matches. Germline CDR1 and CDR2: SQVTM and ANQGSEA.

This rearrangement joins TRBV14 to TRBJ2-7; possibly TRBD1 for D (6 bases). Germline assignment: CDR1 SGHDN and CDR2 FVKESK. Trimming stripped 4 bases from V and 2 bases from J, with 12 bases between. There are 14 residues in the CDR3. Written as DNA, the CDR3 is TGTGCCAGCAGCCGGACAGTTCTTGCCTACGAGCAGTACTTC. Its translation is CASSRTVLAYEQYF.

This clonotype was detected only a few times. V gene TRBV2 combines with J gene TRBJ2-2; 7 bases are shared with TRBD2. J lost 3 bases, V lost 4 bases, and 14 bases had no gene match. The CDR3 is made up of 18 amino acids. The germline CDR1 and CDR2 sequences are SNHLY and FYNNEI. The DNA for the CDR3 is TGTGCCAGCAGTGGCCACCTGGGCGGGAGCGGGGACACCGGGGAGCTGTTTTTT. This codes for CASSGHLGGSGDTGELFF.

In its sample, this clonotype was seen many times. This chain joins TRBV20-1 and TRBJ1-2; no clear D gene. The CDR3 runs to 12 residues. The V end lost 3 bases, the J end lost 4 bases, and 9 bases lay between the germline ends. The germline V gene encodes CDR1 DFQATT and CDR2 SNEGSKA (reference sequence). In nucleotides, the CDR3 is TGCAGTGCTAGCCGAACAAGCTATGGCTACACCTTC. Translation gives CSASRTSYGYTF.